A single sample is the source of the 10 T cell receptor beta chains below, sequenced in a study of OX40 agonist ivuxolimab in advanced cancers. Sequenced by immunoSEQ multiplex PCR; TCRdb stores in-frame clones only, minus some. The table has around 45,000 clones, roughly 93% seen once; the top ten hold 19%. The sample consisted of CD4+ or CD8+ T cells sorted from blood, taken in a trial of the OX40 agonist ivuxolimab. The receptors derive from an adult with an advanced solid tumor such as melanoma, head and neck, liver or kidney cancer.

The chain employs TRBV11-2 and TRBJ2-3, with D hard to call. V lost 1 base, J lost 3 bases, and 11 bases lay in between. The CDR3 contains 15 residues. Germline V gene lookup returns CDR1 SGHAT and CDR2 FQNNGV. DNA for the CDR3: TGTGCCAGCAGCTTAGCCGAGAGCTCGACAGATACGCAGTATTTT. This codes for CASSLAESSTDTQYF.

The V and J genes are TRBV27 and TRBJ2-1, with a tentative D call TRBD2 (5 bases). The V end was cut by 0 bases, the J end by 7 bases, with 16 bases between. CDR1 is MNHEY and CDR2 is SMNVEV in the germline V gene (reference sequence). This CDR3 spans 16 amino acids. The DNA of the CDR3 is TGTGCCAGCAGTTTATCCTGGCCCACCAGGAGGAATGAGCAGTTCTTC. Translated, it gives CASSLSWPTRRNEQFF.

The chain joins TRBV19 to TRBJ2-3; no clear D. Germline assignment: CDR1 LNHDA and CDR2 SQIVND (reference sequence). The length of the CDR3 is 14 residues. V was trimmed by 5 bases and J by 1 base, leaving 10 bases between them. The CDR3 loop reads CASSAEMGTDTQYF. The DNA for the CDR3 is TGTGCCAGTAGTGCGGAAATGGGCACAGATACGCAGTATTTT.

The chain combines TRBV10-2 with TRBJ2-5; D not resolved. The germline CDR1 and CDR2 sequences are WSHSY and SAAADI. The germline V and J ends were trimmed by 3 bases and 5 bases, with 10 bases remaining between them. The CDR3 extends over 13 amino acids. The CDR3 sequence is CASSDWVGETQYF. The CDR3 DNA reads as TGCGCCAGCAGTGATTGGGTTGGGGAGACCCAGTACTTC.

The CDR3 sequence: CASSYTIMAAGELFF. Here the CDR3 DNA reads TGTGCCAGCAGTTACACAATAATGGCGGCGGGGGAGCTGTTTTTT. This chain uses TRBV6-6 with TRBJ2-2; D not resolved. Germline assignment: CDR1 MNHNY and CDR2 SVGAGI (reference sequence). Between the trimmed V and J ends, which lost 2 bases and 8 bases, there was a span of 15 bases. This CDR3 has 15 residues.

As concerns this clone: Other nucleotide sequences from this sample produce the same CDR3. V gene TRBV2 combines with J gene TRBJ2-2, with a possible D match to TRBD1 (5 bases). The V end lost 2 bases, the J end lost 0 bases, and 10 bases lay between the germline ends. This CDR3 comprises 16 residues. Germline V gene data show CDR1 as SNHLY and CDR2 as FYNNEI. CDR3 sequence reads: CASSERGGSNTGELFF. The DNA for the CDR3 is TGTGCCAGCAGTGAAAGGGGCGGATCGAACACCGGGGAGCTGTTTTTT.

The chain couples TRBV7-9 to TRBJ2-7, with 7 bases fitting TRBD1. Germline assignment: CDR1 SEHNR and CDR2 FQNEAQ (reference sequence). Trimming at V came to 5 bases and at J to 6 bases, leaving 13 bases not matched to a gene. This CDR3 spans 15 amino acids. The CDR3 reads CASSPEGGPGGEQYF. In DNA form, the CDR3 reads TGTGCCAGCAGCCCCGAAGGTGGGCCAGGGGGCGAGCAGTACTTC.

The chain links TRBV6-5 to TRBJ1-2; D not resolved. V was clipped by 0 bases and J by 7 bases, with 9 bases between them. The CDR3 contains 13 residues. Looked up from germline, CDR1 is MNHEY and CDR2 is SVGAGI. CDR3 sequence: CASSYSRAAGYTF. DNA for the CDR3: TGTGCCAGCAGTTACTCGAGGGCAGCTGGCTACACCTTC.

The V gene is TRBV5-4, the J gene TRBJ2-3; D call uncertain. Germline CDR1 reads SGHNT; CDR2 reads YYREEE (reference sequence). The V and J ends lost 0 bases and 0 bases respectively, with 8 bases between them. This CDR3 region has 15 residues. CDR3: CASSLAGFSTDTQYF. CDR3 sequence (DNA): TGTGCCAGCAGCTTGGCTGGCTTTAGCACAGATACGCAGTATTTT.

The CDR3 bases are TGTGCCAGCAGCCCAGGAATTGACAGCTACGAGCAGTACTTC. Its translation is CASSPGIDSYEQYF. This sequence joins TRBV7-6 and TRBJ2-5; D possibly corresponds to TRBD1 (5 bases). The DNA end lines up better with TRBJ2-7; the J call may be wrong. This CDR3 region has 14 residues. CDR1 and CDR2 (germline): SGHVS, FNYEAQ.